The next 9 T cell receptor beta chains were all read from a single sample in a study of blood T cell repertoires in COVID-19. TCRdb keeps only in-frame clones here, not all; method: immunoSEQ multiplex PCR. Counted here are 180,000 or so clones, about 75% occurring once; the ten biggest clones make up roughly 9.4%. The sequenced sample was peripheral blood. These receptors were obtained from a woman aged 50 to 60 with active or convalescent COVID-19.

The chain combines TRBV29-1 with TRBJ2-7, with 10 bases matching TRBD2. The germline CDR1 and CDR2 sequences are SQVTM and ANQGSEA. V was clipped by 6 bases and J by 6 bases; unmatched bases: 8. The CDR3 length is 13 residues. The CDR3 loop is CSVSGRAVFEQYF. In DNA, the CDR3 is TGCAGCGTAAGCGGGAGGGCCGTCTTCGAGCAGTACTTC.

J is TRBJ1-1 and V is TRBV7-9; the match to TRBD1 covers 8 bases. Germline V CDR1 and CDR2: SEHNR, FQNEAQ (reference sequence). The CDR3 length is 14 residues. V was clipped by 3 bases and J by 3 bases; unmatched bases: 3. The CDR3 sequence is CASSFTGGDTEAFF. The DNA of the CDR3 is TGTGCCAGCAGCTTTACAGGGGGGGACACTGAAGCTTTCTTT.

This clone was counted a single time. The J gene is TRBJ1-1, the V gene TRBV20-1, with D unresolved. With 0 bases removed from V and 7 bases from J, the gap between germline ends came to 6 bases. The CDR3 totals 11 residues. Germline V gives CDR1 DFQATT, CDR2 SNEGSKA (reference sequence). The CDR3 DNA follows: TGCAGTGCTAGAGATCACAGTGAAGCTTTCTTT. Translated, it gives CSARDHSEAFF.

CDR3 in amino acids: CASATGRNSPLHF. DNA for the CDR3: TGTGCCAGCGCGACAGGGAGGAATTCACCCCTCCACTTT. This chain links TRBV9 with TRBJ1-6; 7 bases map to TRBD1. CDR3 length equals 13 residues. V was pared by 7 bases and J by 7 bases, with 5 bases of the junction left unmatched. Per germline, CDR1 SGDLS and CDR2 YYNGEE.

The chain recombines TRBV28 with TRBJ1-5, with a possible D match to TRBD1 (6 bases). The CDR3 has 15 residues. Per germline, CDR1 MDHEN and CDR2 SYDVKM. The V and J ends lost 5 bases and 1 base respectively, with 12 bases between them. DNA for the CDR3: TGTGCCAGCAGTAGTGCCACAGGGAGCAATCAGCCCCAGCATTTT. Its protein is CASSSATGSNQPQHF.

The CDR3 here is CASSLSGEAYNEQFF. In DNA, the CDR3 is TGCGCCAGCAGCTTAAGCGGGGAGGCCTACAATGAGCAGTTCTTC. The rearrangement links TRBV5-1 to TRBJ2-1; 7 positions agree with TRBD2. The CDR3 totals 15 residues. The germline V gene encodes CDR1 SGHRS and CDR2 YFSETQ. Trimming at V came to 2 bases and at J to 2 bases, leaving 4 bases not matched to a gene.

The chain links TRBV4-2 to TRBJ2-2; weak D call: TRBD2 (5 bases). This CDR3 has 17 amino acids. Trimming shortened V by 1 base and J by 5 bases, and 17 bases separated the two germline ends. Germline V lookup: CDR1 LGHNA, CDR2 YNFKEQ. In nucleotides, the CDR3 is TGTGCCAGCAGCCAAGTCAAAGAGTCTAGGAGGACCGGGGAGCTGTTTTTT. Encoded protein: CASSQVKESRRTGELFF.

This clone was seen only a few times. The rearrangement joins TRBV7-3 to TRBJ2-5, with a possible D match to TRBD1 (6 bases). The CDR3 covers 14 residues. V shed 0 bases and J shed 5 bases, with 10 bases lying between them. Germline lookup yields CDR1 SGHTA and CDR2 FQGTGA. CDR3 residues: CASSLTPQGETQYF. The CDR3 DNA reads as TGTGCCAGCAGCTTAACCCCACAGGGCGAGACCCAGTACTTC.

The chain links TRBV7-2 to TRBJ2-5, with 7 bases that match TRBD2. The J segment lost 2 bases and the V segment lost 6 bases, leaving 9 bases of the junction unmatched. CDR3 length: 15 amino acids. Germline values: CDR1 SGHTA, CDR2 FQGNSA. The CDR3 DNA follows: TGTGCCAGCAGTCCAGCGCCTAGCGGACAAGAGACCCAGTACTTC. It translates to CASSPAPSGQETQYF.